This paragraph covers one T cell receptor (beta chain) sequence. The sample's time point: after neoadjuvant nivolumab, at surgical resection. The sample belongs to a study of neoadjuvant anti-PD-1 for oral cavity cancer. V was trimmed by 3 bases and J by 3 bases, leaving 9 bases between them. Germline V gene sequence: CDR1 SGHDT, CDR2 YYEEEE. This CDR3 is built from 13 residues. Assay: immunoSEQ multiplex PCR; the TCRdb copy retains only in-frame clones and omits some. The data show about 23,000 clones, under 45% seen once. Sequences were derived from tumor tissue, sampled after nivolumab (anti-PD-1) treatment. The rearrangement links TRBV5-6 to TRBJ1-2; D might be TRBD1 (6 bases). The TCR was taken from a person aged 35-80 years with oral cavity squamous cell carcinoma. The CDR3: CASSYRAYYGYTF. The CDR3 DNA sequence: TGTGCCAGCAGCTACAGGGCGTACTATGGCTACACCTTC.